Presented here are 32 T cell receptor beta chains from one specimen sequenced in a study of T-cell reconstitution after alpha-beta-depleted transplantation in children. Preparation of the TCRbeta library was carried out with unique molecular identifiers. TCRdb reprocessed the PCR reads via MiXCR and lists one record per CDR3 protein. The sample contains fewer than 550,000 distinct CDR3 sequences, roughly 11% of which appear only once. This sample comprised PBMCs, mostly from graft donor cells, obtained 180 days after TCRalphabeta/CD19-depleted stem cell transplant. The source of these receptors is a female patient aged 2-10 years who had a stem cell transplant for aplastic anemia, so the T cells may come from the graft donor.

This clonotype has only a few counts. DNA of the CDR3: TGCAGTGCTAGAGATCCCCGGGGAGGACAAGAGACCCAGTACTTC. It encodes CSARDPRGGQETQYF. The chain combines TRBV20-1 with TRBJ2-5; weak D call: TRBD2 (6 bases). This CDR3 contains 15 residues. Germline V CDR1 and CDR2: DFQATT, SNEGSKA (reference sequence). V lost 0 bases and J lost 2, with 13 bases in between.

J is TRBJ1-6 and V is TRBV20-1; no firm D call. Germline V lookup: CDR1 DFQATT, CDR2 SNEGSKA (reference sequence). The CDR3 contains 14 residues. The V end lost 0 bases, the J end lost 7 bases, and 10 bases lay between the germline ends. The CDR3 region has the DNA TGCAGTGCTAGAGATGGAACAGCCAATTCACCCCTCCACTTT. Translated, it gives CSARDGTANSPLHF.

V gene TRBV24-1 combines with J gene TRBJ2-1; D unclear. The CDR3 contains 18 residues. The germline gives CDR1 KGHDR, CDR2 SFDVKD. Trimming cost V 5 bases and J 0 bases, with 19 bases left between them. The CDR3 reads CATSGKGRPAYSYNEQFF. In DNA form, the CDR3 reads TGTGCCACCAGTGGAAAGGGTCGCCCGGCTTACTCCTACAATGAGCAGTTCTTC.

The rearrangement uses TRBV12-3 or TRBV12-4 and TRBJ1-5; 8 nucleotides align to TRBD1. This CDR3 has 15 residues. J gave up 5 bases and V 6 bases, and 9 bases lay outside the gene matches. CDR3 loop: CASSTPGQVYQPQHF. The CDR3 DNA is TGTGCCAGCAGCACCCCGGGACAGGTTTATCAGCCCCAGCATTTT.

CDR3 bases: TGCAGTGCTAGATGGGGGTCCGGAGGGCTGGGAGCTTTCTTT. Its translation: CSARWGSGGLGAFF. This rearrangement joins TRBV20-1 to TRBJ1-1, with a possible D match to TRBD1 (5 bases). V was shortened by 2 bases and J by 10 bases, with 20 bases between the two germline ends. Germline loops: CDR1 DFQATT, CDR2 SNEGSKA (reference sequence). The CDR3 spans 14 residues.

CDR3 residues: CSARGAGGPTTNEKLFF. As DNA, the CDR3 is TGCAGTGCTAGAGGGGCAGGAGGACCAACAACTAATGAAAAACTGTTTTTT. The chain uses TRBV20-1 and TRBJ1-4; D gene uncertain. CDR3 length: 17 residues. Trimming left V 1 base short and J 0 bases short, with 15 bases between. Germline assignment: CDR1 DFQATT and CDR2 SNEGSKA (reference sequence).

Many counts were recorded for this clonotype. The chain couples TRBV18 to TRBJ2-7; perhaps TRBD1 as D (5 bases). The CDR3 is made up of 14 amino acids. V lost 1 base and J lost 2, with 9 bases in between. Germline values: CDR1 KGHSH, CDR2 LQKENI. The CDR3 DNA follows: TGTGCCAGCTCACCACGTCAGGGTCCCTACGAGCAGTACTTC. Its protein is CASSPRQGPYEQYF.

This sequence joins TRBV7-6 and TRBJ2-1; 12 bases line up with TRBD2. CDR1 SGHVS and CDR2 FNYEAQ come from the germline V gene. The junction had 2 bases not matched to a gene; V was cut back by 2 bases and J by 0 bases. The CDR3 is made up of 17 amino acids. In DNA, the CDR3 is TGTGCCAGCAGCTTAAGACTAGCGGGAGTCTCCTACAATGAGCAGTTCTTC. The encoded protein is CASSLRLAGVSYNEQFF.

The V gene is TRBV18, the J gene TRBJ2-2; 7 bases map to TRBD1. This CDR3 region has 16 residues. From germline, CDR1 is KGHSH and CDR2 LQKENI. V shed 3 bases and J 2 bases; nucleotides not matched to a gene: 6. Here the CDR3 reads CASSPRQGSNTGELFF. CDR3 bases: TGTGCCAGCTCACCTCGACAGGGAAGCAACACCGGGGAGCTGTTTTTT.

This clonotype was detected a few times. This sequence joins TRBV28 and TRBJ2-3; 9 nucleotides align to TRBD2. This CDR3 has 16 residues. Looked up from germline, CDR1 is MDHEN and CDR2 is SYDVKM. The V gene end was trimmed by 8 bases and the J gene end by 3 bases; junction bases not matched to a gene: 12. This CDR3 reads CASSSWAGGPTDTQYF. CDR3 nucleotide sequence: TGTGCCAGCTCCTCTTGGGCGGGAGGGCCGACAGATACGCAGTATTTT.

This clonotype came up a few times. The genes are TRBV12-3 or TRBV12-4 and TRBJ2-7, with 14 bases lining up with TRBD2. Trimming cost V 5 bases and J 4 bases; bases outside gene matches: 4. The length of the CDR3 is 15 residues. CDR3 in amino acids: CASSPGTSGGYEQYF. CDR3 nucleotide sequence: TGTGCCAGCAGTCCCGGGACTAGCGGGGGTTACGAGCAGTACTTC.

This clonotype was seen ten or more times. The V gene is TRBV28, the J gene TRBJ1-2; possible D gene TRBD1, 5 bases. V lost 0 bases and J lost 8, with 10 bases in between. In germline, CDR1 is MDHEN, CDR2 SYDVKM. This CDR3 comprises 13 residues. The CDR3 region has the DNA TGTGCCAGCAGTTTATGGGGGGGTGTAGGCTACACCTTC. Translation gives CASSLWGGVGYTF.

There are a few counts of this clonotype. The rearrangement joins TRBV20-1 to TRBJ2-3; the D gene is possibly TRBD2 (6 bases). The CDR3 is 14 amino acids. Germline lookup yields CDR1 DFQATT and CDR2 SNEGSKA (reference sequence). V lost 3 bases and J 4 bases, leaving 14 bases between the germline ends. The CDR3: CSASQRERADTQYF. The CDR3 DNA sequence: TGCAGTGCTAGTCAACGGGAGAGGGCAGATACGCAGTATTTT.

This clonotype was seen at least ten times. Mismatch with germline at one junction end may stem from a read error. Written as DNA, the CDR3 is TGTGCCAGCAGCCACGAACGACTAGCGGGAGTGGTTTTC. Protein product: CASSHERLAGVVF. The chain couples TRBV3-1 to TRBJ2-1; 12 bases are a match to TRBD2. Per germline, CDR1 LGHDT and CDR2 YNNKEL (reference sequence). The CDR3 loop spans 13 amino acids.

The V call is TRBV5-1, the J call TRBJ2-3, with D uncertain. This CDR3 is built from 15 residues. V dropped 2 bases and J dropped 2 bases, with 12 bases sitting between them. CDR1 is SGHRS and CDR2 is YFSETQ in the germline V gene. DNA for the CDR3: TGCGCCAGCAGCTTTGGTCAAGCCTCCACAGATACGCAGTATTTT. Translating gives CASSFGQASTDTQYF.

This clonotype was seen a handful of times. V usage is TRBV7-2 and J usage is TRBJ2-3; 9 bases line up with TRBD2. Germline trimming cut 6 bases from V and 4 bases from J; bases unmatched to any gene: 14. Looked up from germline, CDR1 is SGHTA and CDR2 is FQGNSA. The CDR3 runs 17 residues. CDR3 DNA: TGTGCCAGCAGATCCTTTAGGGGCGGGAGGGCCCCAGATACGCAGTATTTT. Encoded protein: CASRSFRGGRAPDTQYF. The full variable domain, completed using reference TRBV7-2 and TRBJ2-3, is GAGVSQSPSNKVTEKGKDVELRCDPISGHTALYWYRQSLGQGLEFLIYFQGNSAPDKSGLPSDRFSAERTGGSVSTLTIQRTQQEDSAVYLCASRSFRGGRAPDTQYFGPGTRLTVL.

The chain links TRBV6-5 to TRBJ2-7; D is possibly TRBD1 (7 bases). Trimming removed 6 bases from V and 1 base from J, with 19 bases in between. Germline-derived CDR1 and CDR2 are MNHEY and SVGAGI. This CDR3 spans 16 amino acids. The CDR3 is CASRALGGGESYEQYF. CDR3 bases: TGTGCCAGCAGGGCCCTTGGAGGGGGCGAGTCCTACGAGCAGTACTTC.

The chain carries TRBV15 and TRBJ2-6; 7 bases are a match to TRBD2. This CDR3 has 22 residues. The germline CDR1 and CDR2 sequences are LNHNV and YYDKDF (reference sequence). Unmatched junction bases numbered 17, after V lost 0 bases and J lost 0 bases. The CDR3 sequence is CATSRDPNRLQREVSGANVLTF. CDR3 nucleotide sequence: TGTGCCACCAGCAGAGATCCGAACAGGCTCCAGCGGGAAGTCTCTGGGGCCAACGTCCTGACTTTC. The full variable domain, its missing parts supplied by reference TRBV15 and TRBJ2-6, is DAMVIQNPRYQVTQFGKPVTLSCSQTLNHNVMYWYQQKSSQAPKLLFHYYDKDFNNEADTPDNFQSRRPNTSFCFLDIRSPGLGDTAMYLCATSRDPNRLQREVSGANVLTFGAGSRLTVL.

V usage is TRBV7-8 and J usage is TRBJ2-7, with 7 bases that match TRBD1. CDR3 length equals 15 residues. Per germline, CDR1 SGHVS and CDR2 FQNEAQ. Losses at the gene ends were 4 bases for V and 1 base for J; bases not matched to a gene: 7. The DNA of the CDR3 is TGTGCCAGCAGCTCCCCGGACAGGACTTCCTACGAGCAGTACTTC. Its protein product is CASSSPDRTSYEQYF.

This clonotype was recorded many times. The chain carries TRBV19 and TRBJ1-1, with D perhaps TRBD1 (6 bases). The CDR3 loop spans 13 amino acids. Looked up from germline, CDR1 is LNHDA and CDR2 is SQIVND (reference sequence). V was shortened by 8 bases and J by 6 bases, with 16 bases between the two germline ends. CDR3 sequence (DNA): TGTGCCAGTGGGGTTTGGGCAGGGGCTGAAGCTTTCTTT. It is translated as CASGVWAGAEAFF. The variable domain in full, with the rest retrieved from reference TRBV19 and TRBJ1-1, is DGGITQSPKYLFRKEGQNVTLSCEQNLNHDAMYWYRQDPGQGLRLIYYSQIVNDFQKGDIAEGYSVSREKKESFPLTVTSAQKNPTAFYLCASGVWAGAEAFFGQGTRLTVV.

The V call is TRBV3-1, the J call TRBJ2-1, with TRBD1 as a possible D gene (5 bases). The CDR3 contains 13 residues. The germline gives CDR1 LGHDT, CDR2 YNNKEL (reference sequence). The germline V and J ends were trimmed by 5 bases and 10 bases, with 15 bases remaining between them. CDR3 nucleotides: TGTGCCAGCAGCTTATCGACAGCTTACGAGCAGTTCTTC. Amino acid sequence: CASSLSTAYEQFF.

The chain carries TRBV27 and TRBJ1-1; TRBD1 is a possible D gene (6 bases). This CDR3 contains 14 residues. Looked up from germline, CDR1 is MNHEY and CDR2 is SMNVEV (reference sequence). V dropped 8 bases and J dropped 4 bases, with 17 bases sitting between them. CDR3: CASSHATGSTEAFF. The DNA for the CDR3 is TGTGCCAGCTCCCACGCGACAGGATCCACTGAAGCTTTCTTT.

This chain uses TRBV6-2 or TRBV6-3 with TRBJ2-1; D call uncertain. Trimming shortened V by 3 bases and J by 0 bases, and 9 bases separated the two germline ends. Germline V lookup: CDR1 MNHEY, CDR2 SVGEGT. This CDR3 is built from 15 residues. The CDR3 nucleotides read TGTGCCAGCAGTTATGTACGATTCTCCTACAATGAGCAGTTCTTC. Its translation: CASSYVRFSYNEQFF.

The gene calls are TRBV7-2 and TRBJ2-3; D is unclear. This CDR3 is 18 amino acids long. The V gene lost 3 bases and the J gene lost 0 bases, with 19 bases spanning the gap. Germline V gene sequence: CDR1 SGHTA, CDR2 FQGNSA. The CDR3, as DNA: TGTGCCAGCAGCTTCTTTATGCGGACCGCCAAAAGCACAGATACGCAGTATTTT. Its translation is CASSFFMRTAKSTDTQYF. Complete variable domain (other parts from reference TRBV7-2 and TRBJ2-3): GAGVSQSPSNKVTEKGKDVELRCDPISGHTALYWYRQSLGQGLEFLIYFQGNSAPDKSGLPSDRFSAERTGGSVSTLTIQRTQQEDSAVYLCASSFFMRTAKSTDTQYFGPGTRLTVL.

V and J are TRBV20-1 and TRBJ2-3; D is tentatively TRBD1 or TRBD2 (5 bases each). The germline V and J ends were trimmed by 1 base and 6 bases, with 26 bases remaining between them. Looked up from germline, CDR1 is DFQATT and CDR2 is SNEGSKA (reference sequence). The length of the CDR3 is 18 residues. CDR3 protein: CSARAGPGTESISDTQYF. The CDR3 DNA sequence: TGCAGTGCTAGAGCGGGTCCCGGGACGGAGAGCATATCGGATACGCAGTATTTT.

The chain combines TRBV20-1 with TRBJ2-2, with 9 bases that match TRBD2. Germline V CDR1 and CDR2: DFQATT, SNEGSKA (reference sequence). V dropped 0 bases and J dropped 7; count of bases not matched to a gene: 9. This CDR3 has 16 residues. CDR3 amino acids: CSAREGGRALVGELFF. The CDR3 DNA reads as TGCAGTGCTAGAGAGGGCGGGAGGGCCCTTGTCGGGGAGCTGTTTTTT.

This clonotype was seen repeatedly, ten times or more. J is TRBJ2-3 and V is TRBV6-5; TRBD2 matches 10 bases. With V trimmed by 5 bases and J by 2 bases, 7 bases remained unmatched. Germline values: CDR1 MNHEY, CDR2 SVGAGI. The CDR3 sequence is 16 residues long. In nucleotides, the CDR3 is TGTGCCAGCAGTCGACTAGCGGGTTCCTACACAGATACGCAGTATTTT. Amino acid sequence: CASSRLAGSYTDTQYF.

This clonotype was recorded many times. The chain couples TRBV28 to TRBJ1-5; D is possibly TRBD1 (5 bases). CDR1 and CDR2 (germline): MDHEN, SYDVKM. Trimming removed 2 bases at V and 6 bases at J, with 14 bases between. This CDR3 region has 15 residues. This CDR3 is CASSLGGVGSQPQHF. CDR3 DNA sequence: TGTGCCAGCAGTTTAGGAGGGGTGGGAAGTCAGCCCCAGCATTTT.

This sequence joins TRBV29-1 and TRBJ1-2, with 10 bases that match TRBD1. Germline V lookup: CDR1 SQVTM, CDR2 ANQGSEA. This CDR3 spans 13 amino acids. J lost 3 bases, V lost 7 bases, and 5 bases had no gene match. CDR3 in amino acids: CSADRGQDYGYTF. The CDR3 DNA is TGCAGCGCCGACAGGGGGCAAGACTATGGCTACACCTTC.

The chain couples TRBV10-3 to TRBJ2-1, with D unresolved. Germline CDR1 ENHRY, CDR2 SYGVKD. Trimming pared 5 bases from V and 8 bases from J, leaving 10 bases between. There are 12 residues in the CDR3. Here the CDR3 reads CAISSLDDEQFF. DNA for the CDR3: TGTGCCATCAGTTCCTTGGACGATGAGCAGTTCTTC.

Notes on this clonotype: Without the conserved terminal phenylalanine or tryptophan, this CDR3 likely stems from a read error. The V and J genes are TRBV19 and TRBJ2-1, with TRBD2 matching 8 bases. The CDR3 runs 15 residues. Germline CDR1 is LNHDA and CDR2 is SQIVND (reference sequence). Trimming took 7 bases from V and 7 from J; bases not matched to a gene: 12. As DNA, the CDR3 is TGTGCCAGTAAGCTGGCGGGAGGTTGGCTGAATGAGCAGTTCTCC. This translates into CASKLAGGWLNEQFS.

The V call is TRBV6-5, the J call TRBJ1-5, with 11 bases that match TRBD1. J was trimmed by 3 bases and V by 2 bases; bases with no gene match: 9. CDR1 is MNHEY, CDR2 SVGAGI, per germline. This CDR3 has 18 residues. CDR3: CASSYRDRGIAYNQPQHF. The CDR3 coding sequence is TGTGCCAGCAGTTACAGGGACAGGGGGATCGCATACAATCAGCCCCAGCATTTT.